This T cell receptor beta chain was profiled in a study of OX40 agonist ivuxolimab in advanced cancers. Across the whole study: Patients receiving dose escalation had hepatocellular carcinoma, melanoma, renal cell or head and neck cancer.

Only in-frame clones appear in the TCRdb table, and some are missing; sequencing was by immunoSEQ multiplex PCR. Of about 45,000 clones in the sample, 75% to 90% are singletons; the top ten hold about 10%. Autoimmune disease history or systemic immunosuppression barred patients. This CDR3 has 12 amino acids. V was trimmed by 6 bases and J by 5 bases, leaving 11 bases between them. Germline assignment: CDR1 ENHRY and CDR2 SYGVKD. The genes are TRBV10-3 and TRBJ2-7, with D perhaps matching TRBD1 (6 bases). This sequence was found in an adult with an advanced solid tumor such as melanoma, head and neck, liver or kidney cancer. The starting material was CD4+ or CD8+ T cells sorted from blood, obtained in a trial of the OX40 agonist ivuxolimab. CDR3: CAIRMDSHEQYF. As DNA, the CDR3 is TGTGCCATCAGGATGGACAGTCACGAGCAGTACTTC.